Following are 13 T cell receptor beta chains from one sample sequenced in a study of cytomegalovirus exposure and HLA in healthy donors. Only in-frame clones appear in the TCRdb table, and some are missing; sequencing was by immunoSEQ multiplex PCR. Of around 300,000 clones listed, more than 75% are singletons. Sequenced sample: PBMCs. These TCRs come from a woman younger than 30 in good health and CMV-seronegative.

The chain links TRBV4-2 to TRBJ2-3, with 9 bases matching TRBD1. The germline CDR1 and CDR2 sequences are LGHNA and YNFKEQ. The ends lost 3 bases at V and 0 bases at J; junction bases unmatched: 22. CDR3 length: 22 residues. CDR3 region: CASSHKIRGQGEQPGSTDTQYF. The DNA of the CDR3 is TGTGCCAGCAGCCACAAGATCCGGGGACAGGGAGAACAACCGGGTAGCACAGATACGCAGTATTTT.

The chain employs TRBV25-1 and TRBJ2-7; D unresolved. CDR1 is MGHDK, CDR2 SYGVNS, per germline. The CDR3 covers 11 residues. V lost 3 bases, J lost 6 bases, and 6 bases lay in between. The CDR3 region is CASSDLREQYF. The CDR3 DNA reads TGTGCCAGCAGTGATTTGCGCGAGCAGTACTTC.

The chain is built from TRBV7-2 and TRBJ1-2; D gene ambiguous. Trimming shortened V by 7 bases and J by 4 bases, and 16 bases separated the two germline ends. The CDR3 runs 14 residues. CDR1 and CDR2 from the germline V gene are SGHTA and FQGNSA. CDR3 sequence reads: CASTRGGNGYGYTF. The CDR3 region has the DNA TGTGCCAGCACCCGGGGAGGGAACGGCTATGGCTACACCTTC.

V and J are TRBV5-1 and TRBJ2-3, with D perhaps matching TRBD1 (5 bases). The CDR3 spans 15 residues. V was cut by 4 bases and J by 2 bases, with 14 bases left in between. Per the germline V gene, CDR1 is SGHRS and CDR2 is YFSETQ. The CDR3 DNA reads TGCGCCAGCAGCGAGCAGGGAAGGGCCACAGATACGCAGTATTTT. This gives the protein CASSEQGRATDTQYF. The full variable domain, its missing parts supplied by reference TRBV5-1 and TRBJ2-3, is KAGVTQTPRYLIKTRGQQVTLSCSPISGHRSVSWYQQTPGQGLQFLFEYFSETQRNKGNFPGRFSGRQFSNSRSEMNVSTLELGDSALYLCASSEQGRATDTQYFGPGTRLTVL.

The chain uses TRBV6-1 and TRBJ2-5; tentatively, D is TRBD2 (6 bases). CDR1 is MNHNS, CDR2 SASEGT, per germline. V dropped 4 bases and J dropped 5 bases, with 11 bases sitting between them. CDR3 length: 13 amino acids. CDR3 nucleotides: TGTGCCAGCAGTGGGGACTTTGAGGAGACCCAGTACTTC. This codes for CASSGDFEETQYF.

The CDR3 nucleotides read TGTGCCACCAGCAGAGATCTTTTAGACGGGGGGACATACTACGAGCAGTACTTC. It yields the protein CATSRDLLDGGTYYEQYF. The chain employs TRBV15 and TRBJ2-7, with D possibly being TRBD2 (7 bases). In germline, CDR1 is LNHNV, CDR2 YYDKDF (reference sequence). This CDR3 comprises 18 residues. V was shortened by 0 bases and J by 3 bases, with 21 bases between the two germline ends.

This chain joins TRBV28 and TRBJ1-2, with 9 bases aligning to TRBD1. Germline V gives CDR1 MDHEN, CDR2 SYDVKM. With 6 bases clipped from V and 8 bases from J, the junction kept 16 bases outside the gene matches. This CDR3 region has 16 residues. The CDR3 loop is CASRGETRQGVGGYTF. DNA of the CDR3: TGTGCCAGCAGGGGGGAGACTCGACAGGGGGTAGGAGGCTACACCTTC.

The chain is built from TRBV19 and TRBJ2-1; tentatively, D is TRBD1 (8 bases). Germline CDR1 is LNHDA and CDR2 is SQIVND (reference sequence). This CDR3 has 22 residues. Deletions cut 4 bases from V and 0 bases from J, with 31 bases between. CDR3 residues: CASSRTGFEGRAWINSYNEQFF. CDR3 DNA: TGTGCCAGTAGTAGGACAGGGTTCGAAGGGAGGGCCTGGATAAACTCCTACAATGAGCAGTTCTTC.

V usage is TRBV4-1 and J usage is TRBJ1-2; D ambiguous. The CDR3 runs to 15 residues. Trimming left V 1 base short and J 1 base short, with 10 bases between. The V gene's germline CDR1 is MGHRA and CDR2 YSYEKL. The CDR3 DNA reads as TGCGCCAGCAGCCAAGTCGAACAGCTTAACTATGGCTACACCTTC. Protein sequence: CASSQVEQLNYGYTF.

The genes are TRBV6-4 and TRBJ2-2, with TRBD1 as a possible D gene (6 bases). V gave up 4 bases and J gave up 4 bases, with 10 bases separating them. Germline V lookup: CDR1 MRHNA, CDR2 SNTAGT. The CDR3 has 14 amino acids. The CDR3 here is CASSAQGGTGELFF. CDR3 nucleotides: TGTGCCAGCAGTGCACAGGGCGGCACCGGGGAGCTGTTTTTT.

This clone appeared a few times. J is TRBJ1-2 and V is TRBV28; TRBD1 matches at 7 bases. The trim removed 6 bases at V and 0 bases at J, leaving 1 base unmatched. CDR1 is MDHEN, CDR2 SYDVKM, per germline. CDR3 length equals 13 residues. As DNA, the CDR3 is TGTGCCAGCAGCGGACAGGCTAACTATGGCTACACCTTC. Translated: CASSGQANYGYTF.

The chain recombines TRBV10-1 with TRBJ2-1; 8 positions agree with TRBD1. V gave up 8 bases and J gave up 4 bases; unmatched junction bases: 7. The CDR3 has 14 residues. The germline V gene has CDR1 WNHNN and CDR2 SYGVQD (reference sequence). The CDR3 here is CASSQTGAYNEQFF. The CDR3 DNA sequence: TGCGCCAGCTCCCAGACAGGGGCTTACAATGAGCAGTTCTTC.

This sequence joins TRBV9 and TRBJ2-3; TRBD2 agrees at 14 bases. The junction had 12 bases not matched to a gene; V was cut back by 0 bases and J by 9 bases. CDR3 size: 18 residues. CDR1 is SGDLS, CDR2 YYNGEE, per germline. The CDR3 is CASSVGLAGGLFLDTQYF. The DNA for the CDR3 is TGTGCCAGCAGCGTAGGACTAGCGGGAGGGCTTTTCTTGGACACGCAGTATTTT.